Given below is one T cell receptor (beta chain) in context. The antigen this receptor binds is unknown. Base qualities were left out, and no much larger clone turns up one base away. The data derive from a study of blood T cell repertoires in COVID-19 (dated by TCRdb to about 2020). Study-wide context: Collaborator samples came from the United States, Italy and Spain and covered acute and convalescent phases of COVID-19. The prospective study material was composed of cDNA or gDNA derived from T cells, B-cell-depleted T cells, or PBMCs. Deeply sampled blood TCRbeta repertoires from subjects exposed to, actively infected with, or recovered from COVID-19 were included in the dataset. A freely available public database, intended as a resource for researchers studying the immune response to SARS-CoV-2, is where the repertoires were released. Samples were obtained from the ongoing ImmuneRACE study (first 160 participants) and from roughly 1,300 subjects provided by 6 global collaborators. A de-identified subject ID, COVID-19 status, age in years and sex were almost always included in the sample metadata. HLA class I and class II types, where available, came from metadata supplied by the sample provider rather than from assay-based typing. Beyond this particular receptor, the publication reports: How much clinical and demographic metadata was included differed by source and by participant, and the metadata was provided uncurated.

Between the V and J ends, shortened by 0 bases and 10 bases respectively, the junction contains 10 bases. The CDR3, from cysteine to phenylalanine, totals 14 residues. Here the CDR3 DNA is all that survives: 42 bases in frame from base 1. For CDR1 and CDR2, the germline V gene lists SNHLY and FYNNEI. Collaborating institutions collected whole blood in K2EDTA tubes following their own protocols. Collaborator samples were shipped for TCRbeta analysis as frozen whole blood, isolated PBMCs, or DNA extracted from either sample type. The immunoSEQ Assay, a bias-controlled multiplex PCR, was used to amplify TCRbeta CDR3 regions from genomic DNA. The original pipeline was this. The number of nucleated cells in each sample was estimated by amplification of reference gene primers within the assay. Sequence reads were collapsed and filtered to measure the absolute abundance of every unique TCRbeta CDR3 rearrangement. For each sample, productive Simpson clonality was calculated as the square root of Simpson's diversity index over productive rearrangements. What TCRdb holds here is the immuneACCESS table cut down to in-frame rearrangements. Part of the clones is not present; checked against another copy, under half of the missing clones reflect an unresolved V gene, and the others are unexplained. V, J and clone size are taken as reported in that table, and D and trimming were inferred from the DNA itself. The sample table lists 80,000 or so clones, around 90% of them with a count of one. In total, the top ten clones hold around 2.1% of the sample.

The sample consisted of peripheral blood. The rearrangement combines TRBV2 with TRBJ2-6, and possibly TRBD1, on 6 matching bases. The sequence was obtained from a man aged 45-65 years with acute or convalescent COVID-19. The encoded CDR3 is CASSEAQGRNVLTF. The DNA sequence follows: TGTGCCAGCAGTGAAGCGCAGGGGCGGAACGTCCTGACTTTC.